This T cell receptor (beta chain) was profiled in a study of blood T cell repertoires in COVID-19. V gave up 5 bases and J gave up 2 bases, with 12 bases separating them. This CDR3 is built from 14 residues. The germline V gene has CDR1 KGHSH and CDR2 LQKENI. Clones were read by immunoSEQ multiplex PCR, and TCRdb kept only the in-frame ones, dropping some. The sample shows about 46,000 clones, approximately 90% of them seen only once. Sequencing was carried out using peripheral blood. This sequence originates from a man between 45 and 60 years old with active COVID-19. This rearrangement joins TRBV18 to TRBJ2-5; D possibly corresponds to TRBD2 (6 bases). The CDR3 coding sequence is TGTGCCAGCTCATCGGGGGTGGCACAAGAGACCCAGTACTTC. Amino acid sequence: CASSSGVAQETQYF.